The 12 T cell receptor beta chains reported below all come from one sample, sequenced in a study of blood T cells in healthy people across ages. A second 7 to 11 cycle PCR used barcoded and J-beta primers. TCRdb re-called the 5' RACE reads with MiXCR, one entry per CDR3 protein. The sample has about a million distinct CDR3 sequences; about two fifths are singletons. Sequenced input: blood. These receptors were collected from a man aged 18 to 30 in good health.

The chain recombines TRBV4-1 with TRBJ1-2; D not resolved. V shed 1 base and J shed 8 bases, with 14 bases lying between them. In germline, CDR1 is MGHRA, CDR2 YSYEKL. This CDR3 region has 14 residues. CDR3 DNA sequence: TGCGCCAGCAGCCAAGTAGCCCAGGCTGGGGGCTACACCTTC. As protein: CASSQVAQAGGYTF.

The sample holds a few counts of this clonotype. The gene calls are TRBV5-1 and TRBJ1-1, with TRBD1 matching over 8 bases. Germline trimming cut 2 bases from V and 2 bases from J; bases unmatched to any gene: 11. Germline V gene lookup returns CDR1 SGHRS and CDR2 YFSETQ. The CDR3 is 17 residues long. The CDR3 nucleotides are TGCGCCAGCAGCTTAAGGCAGGGGGCACGTGATAACACTGAAGCTTTCTTT. This codes for CASSLRQGARDNTEAFF.

V gene TRBV20-1 combines with J gene TRBJ1-1; D remains ambiguous. Trimming pared 5 bases from V and 4 bases from J, leaving 17 bases between. The CDR3 is 14 residues long. Germline CDR1 DFQATT, CDR2 SNEGSKA (reference sequence). DNA of the CDR3: TGCAGTGCTCCACACCACCGGTGGACCACTGAAGCTTTCTTT. Translating it yields CSAPHHRWTTEAFF.

This clonotype occurred a few times. The chain links TRBV13 to TRBJ2-1; weak D call: TRBD1 (6 bases). Germline lookup yields CDR1 PRHDT and CDR2 FYEKMQ (reference sequence). The CDR3 is made up of 14 amino acids. Between the trimmed V and J ends, which lost 1 base and 6 bases, there was a span of 10 bases. The CDR3 DNA follows: TGTGCCAGCAGCTTAGTCGGACAGAGCAATGAGCAGTTCTTC. Protein product: CASSLVGQSNEQFF. Combining the CDR3 with reference TRBV13 and TRBJ2-1 gives the whole variable domain AAGVIQSPRHLIKEKRETATLKCYPIPRHDTVYWYQQGPGQDPQFLISFYEKMQSDKGSIPDRFSAQQFSDYHSELNMSSLELGDSALYFCASSLVGQSNEQFFGPGTRLTVL.

This clonotype was observed at least ten times. The chain joins TRBV29-1 to TRBJ2-5; D is undetermined. V lost 4 bases and J 1 base, leaving 10 bases between the germline ends. The length of the CDR3 is 13 residues. Germline V lookup: CDR1 SQVTM, CDR2 ANQGSEA. The CDR3 region is CSVARRIQETQYF. In DNA, the CDR3 is TGCAGCGTTGCGAGACGTATCCAAGAGACCCAGTACTTC.

The table lists this clonotype with many counts. This chain uses TRBV29-1 with TRBJ2-7, with unresolved D. Germline CDR1 SQVTM, CDR2 ANQGSEA. This CDR3 is 11 amino acids long. Trimming left V 2 bases short and J 6 bases short, with 8 bases between. The CDR3 DNA reads as TGCAGCGTTGAATATCGGCTCGAGCAGTACTTC. It specifies CSVEYRLEQYF.

This clonotype was seen only a few times. The chain joins TRBV4-2 to TRBJ1-4; unclear D gene. In germline, CDR1 is LGHNA, CDR2 YNFKEQ. Trimming took off 7 bases at V and 10 bases at J, with 25 bases between the two ends. The CDR3 consists of 16 residues. The CDR3 sequence: CASTPRILTPDGKLFF. The DNA of the CDR3 is TGTGCCAGCACCCCCCGTATCTTGACCCCCGACGGAAAACTGTTTTTT.

The gene calls are TRBV28 and TRBJ2-3, with TRBD1 identical over 12 bases. Germline trimming cut 3 bases from V and 4 bases from J; bases unmatched to any gene: 5. The CDR3 has 16 residues. Germline V gene lookup returns CDR1 MDHEN and CDR2 SYDVKM. The CDR3 loop reads CASSFPGQGAPDTQYF. The CDR3 nucleotides are TGTGCCAGCAGTTTTCCGGGACAGGGGGCCCCAGATACGCAGTATTTT.

This rearrangement joins TRBV27 to TRBJ1-2; perhaps TRBD1 as D (5 bases). The CDR3 has 15 amino acids. V gave up 0 bases and J gave up 7 bases, with 15 bases separating them. Germline CDR1 reads MNHEY; CDR2 reads SMNVEV (reference sequence). CDR3 in amino acids: CASSLSPGSLGGYTF. The CDR3 DNA reads as TGTGCCAGCAGTTTATCCCCAGGGTCGTTAGGTGGCTACACCTTC.

About this clonotype itself: A much more abundant neighbour one base away suggests this may be a read error. This chain uses TRBV20-1 with TRBJ2-1; D is ambiguous. The germline V and J ends were trimmed by 0 bases and 15 bases, with 12 bases remaining between them. CDR3 length: 11 amino acids. Per germline, CDR1 DFQATT and CDR2 SNEGSKA (reference sequence). This CDR3 reads CSARDITHAFF. The DNA of the CDR3 is TGCAGTGCTAGAGATATTACTCATGCGTTCTTC.

The CDR3 loop reads CASKLQGGDYGYTF. CDR3 DNA sequence: TGCGCCAGCAAACTACAGGGGGGCGACTATGGCTACACCTTC. This chain connects TRBV5-1 to TRBJ1-2, with 8 bases fitting TRBD1. The CDR3 contains 14 residues. In germline, CDR1 is SGHRS, CDR2 YFSETQ. Trimming cost V 6 bases and J 3 bases; bases outside gene matches: 7.

V gene TRBV6-2 or TRBV6-3 combines with J gene TRBJ1-1; no definite D call. Germline V gene data show CDR1 as MNHEY and CDR2 as SVGEGT. The V gene lost 2 bases and the J gene lost 6 bases, with 13 bases spanning the gap. This CDR3 has 14 amino acids. CDR3: CASSYPGLYAEAFF. The CDR3 region has the DNA TGTGCCAGCAGTTACCCGGGGTTATATGCTGAAGCTTTCTTT.